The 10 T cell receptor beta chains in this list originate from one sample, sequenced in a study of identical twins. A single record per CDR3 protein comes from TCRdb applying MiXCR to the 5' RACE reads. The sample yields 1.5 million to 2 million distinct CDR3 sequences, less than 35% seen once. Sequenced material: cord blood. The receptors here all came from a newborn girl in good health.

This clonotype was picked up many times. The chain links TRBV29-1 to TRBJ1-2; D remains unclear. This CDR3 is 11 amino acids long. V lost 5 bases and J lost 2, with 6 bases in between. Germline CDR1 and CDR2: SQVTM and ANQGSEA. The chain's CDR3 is CSVLGNYGYTF. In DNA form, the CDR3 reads TGCAGCGTTCTGGGGAACTATGGCTACACCTTC.

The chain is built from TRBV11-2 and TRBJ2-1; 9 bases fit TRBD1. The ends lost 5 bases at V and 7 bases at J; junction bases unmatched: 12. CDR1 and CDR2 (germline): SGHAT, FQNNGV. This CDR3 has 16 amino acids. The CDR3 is CASSHLYRDRENEQFF. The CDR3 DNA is TGTGCCAGCAGCCACTTATACCGGGACAGGGAGAATGAGCAGTTCTTC.

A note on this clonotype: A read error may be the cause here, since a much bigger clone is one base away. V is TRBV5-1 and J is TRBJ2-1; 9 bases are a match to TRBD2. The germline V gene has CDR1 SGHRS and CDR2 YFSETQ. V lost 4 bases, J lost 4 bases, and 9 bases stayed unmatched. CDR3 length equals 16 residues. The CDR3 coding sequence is TGCGCCAGCAGCCTTTCTGGGACTAGCTATTACAATGAGCAGTTCTTC. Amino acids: CASSLSGTSYYNEQFF.

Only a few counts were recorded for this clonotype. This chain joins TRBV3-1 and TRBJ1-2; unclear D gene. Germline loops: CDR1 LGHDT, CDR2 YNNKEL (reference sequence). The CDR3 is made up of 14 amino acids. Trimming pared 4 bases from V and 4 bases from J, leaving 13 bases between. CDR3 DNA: TGTGCCAGCAGCCCTATCGGACTTACCTATGGCTACACCTTC. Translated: CASSPIGLTYGYTF.

CDR3 loop: CSAQRLGSNTGELFF. CDR3 coding DNA: TGCAGTGCCCAAAGACTAGGATCGAACACCGGGGAGCTGTTTTTT. The rearrangement uses TRBV20-1 and TRBJ2-2, with TRBD2 as a possible D gene (6 bases). Germline CDR1 DFQATT, CDR2 SNEGSKA (reference sequence). Trimming removed 6 bases at V and 0 bases at J, with 14 bases between. The CDR3 runs 15 residues.

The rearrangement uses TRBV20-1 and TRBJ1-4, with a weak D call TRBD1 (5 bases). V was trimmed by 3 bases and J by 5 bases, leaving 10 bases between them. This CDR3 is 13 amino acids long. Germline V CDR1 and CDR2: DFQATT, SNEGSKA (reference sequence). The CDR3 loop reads CSARGQPNEKLFF. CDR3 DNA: TGCAGTGCTAGGGGGCAGCCCAATGAAAAACTGTTTTTT.

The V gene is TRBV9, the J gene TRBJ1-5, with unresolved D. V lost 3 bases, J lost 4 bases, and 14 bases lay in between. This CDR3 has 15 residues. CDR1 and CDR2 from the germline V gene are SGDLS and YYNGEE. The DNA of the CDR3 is TGTGCCAGCAGCGCCACCCAGACAAGGAATCAGCCCCAGCATTTT. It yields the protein CASSATQTRNQPQHF.

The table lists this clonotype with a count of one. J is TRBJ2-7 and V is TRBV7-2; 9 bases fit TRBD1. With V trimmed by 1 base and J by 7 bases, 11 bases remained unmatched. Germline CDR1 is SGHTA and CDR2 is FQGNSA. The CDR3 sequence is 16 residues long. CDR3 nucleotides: TGTGCCAGCAGCTTAGTAGGGACAGGGTTCAACAATGAGCAGTACTTC. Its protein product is CASSLVGTGFNNEQYF.

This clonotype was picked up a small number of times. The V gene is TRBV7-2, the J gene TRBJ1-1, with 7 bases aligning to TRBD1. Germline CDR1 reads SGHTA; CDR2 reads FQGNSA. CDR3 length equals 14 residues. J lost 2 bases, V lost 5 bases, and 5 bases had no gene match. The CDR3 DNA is TGTGCCAGCAGCATACACAGGGGAAACACTGAAGCTTTCTTT. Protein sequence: CASSIHRGNTEAFF.

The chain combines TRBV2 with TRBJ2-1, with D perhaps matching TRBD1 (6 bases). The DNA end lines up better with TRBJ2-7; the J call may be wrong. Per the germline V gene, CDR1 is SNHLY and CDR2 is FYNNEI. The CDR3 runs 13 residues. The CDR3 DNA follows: TGTGCCAGCAGATATACAGGGTACAATGAGCAGTACTTC. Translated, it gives CASRYTGYNEQYF.